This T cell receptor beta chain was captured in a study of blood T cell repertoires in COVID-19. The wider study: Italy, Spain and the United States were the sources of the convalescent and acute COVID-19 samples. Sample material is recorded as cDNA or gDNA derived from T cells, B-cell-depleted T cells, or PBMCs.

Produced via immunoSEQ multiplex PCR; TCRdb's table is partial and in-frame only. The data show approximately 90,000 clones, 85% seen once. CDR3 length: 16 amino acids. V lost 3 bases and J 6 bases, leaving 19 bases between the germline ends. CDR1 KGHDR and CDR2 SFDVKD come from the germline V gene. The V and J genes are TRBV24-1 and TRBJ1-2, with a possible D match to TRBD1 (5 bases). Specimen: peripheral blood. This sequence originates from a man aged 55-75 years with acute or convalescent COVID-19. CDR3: CATSDGWGGGENGYTF. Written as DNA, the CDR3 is TGTGCCACCAGTGATGGGTGGGGGGGAGGAGAGAATGGCTACACCTTC.